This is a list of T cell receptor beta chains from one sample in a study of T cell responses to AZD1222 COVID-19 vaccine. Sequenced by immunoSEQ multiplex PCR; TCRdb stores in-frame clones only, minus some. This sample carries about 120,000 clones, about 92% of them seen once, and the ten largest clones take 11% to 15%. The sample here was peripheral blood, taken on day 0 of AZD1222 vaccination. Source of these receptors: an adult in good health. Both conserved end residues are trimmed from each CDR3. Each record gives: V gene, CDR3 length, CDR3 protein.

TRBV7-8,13,ASSLGRTPPNIQY
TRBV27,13,ASRTQFATNEKLF
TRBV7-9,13,ASSALVPANYGYT
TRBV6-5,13,ASSYRDRRTYEQY
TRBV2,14,ASTPDRGALGEKLF
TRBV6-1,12,ASSEWGINTEAF
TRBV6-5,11,ASSSSRGSPLH
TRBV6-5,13,ASSYSIRAPQPQH
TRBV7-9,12,ASSGSGALRGYT
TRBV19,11,ASSILFSGGYT
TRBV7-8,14,ASSRGPRGGINEQF
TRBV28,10,ASSLLRGELF
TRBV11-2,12,ASSTTVLTDTQY
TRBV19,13,ASSIGIWATQPQH
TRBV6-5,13,ASTLTGGTNTEAF
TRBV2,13,ASTKGHAGAYEQY
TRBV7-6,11,ASSPRQDQPQH
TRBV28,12,ASSPTRGTDTQY
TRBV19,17,ASSTTLMDRRDTNYGYT
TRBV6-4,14,ASSATGDVAGGEQF
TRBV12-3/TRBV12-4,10,ASSLNNQPQH
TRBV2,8,ASRGDTIY
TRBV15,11,ATSRFLGSEAF
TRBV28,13,ASSITGRYEQPQH
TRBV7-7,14,ASSPPPRWQNYGYT
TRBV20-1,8,SAHRETQY
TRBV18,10,ASSNPDGGYT
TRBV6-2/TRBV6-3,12,ASSPGLETYEQY
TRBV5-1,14,ASSLGGRGQVDTQY
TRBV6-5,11,ASSSGLYNEQF
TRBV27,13,ASSQGQGAWEKLF
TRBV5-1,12,ASSFGTINEKLF
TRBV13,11,ASSLQGGEKLF
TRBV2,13,ASSVDRERTDTQY
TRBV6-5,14,ASSYSTAGEGYEQF
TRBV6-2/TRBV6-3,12,ASSYGRANYGYT
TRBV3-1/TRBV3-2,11,ASSHTGGSEQY
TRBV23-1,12,ASIVDRGSNEQF
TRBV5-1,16,ASSPGLAGVSGADTQY
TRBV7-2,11,ASSSAGGETQY
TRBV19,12,ASSHPGGHGELF
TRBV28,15,ASRGGGTGLRSYEQY
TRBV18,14,ASSRNTGATNEKLF
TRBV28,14,ASSLSFLAGRYEQY
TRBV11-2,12,ASSLGGSSYEQY
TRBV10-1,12,ASSESNFDNEQF